The table lists the clone carrying this T cell receptor (beta chain) with many counts. This record belongs to a study of low-dose radiotherapy and immunotherapy resistance in tumors. The wider study: The 200 mg/m2 dose of intravenous cyclophosphamide was given every two weeks, one day before radiation and immunotherapy.

V lost 2 bases, J lost 3 bases, and 10 bases stayed unmatched. This CDR3 is 16 amino acids long. The V gene's germline CDR1 is SEHNR and CDR2 FQNEAQ (reference sequence). Time point reported: before trial treatment. Patients qualified if they had advanced solid tumors that lacked tumor-infiltrating lymphocytes. Priming of first-strand cDNA relied on TRAV- and TRBV-specific primers (covering alpha and beta chains). Both a constant-region primer and a V-primer adapter served to amplify TCRs across 20 PCR cycles. Each CDR3 protein is one row after TCRdb ran MiXCR on the reads. The table records roughly 36,000 distinct CDR3 sequences, roughly 28% of them present only once.

The TCR comes from a male donor with gallbladder cancer. This sample comprised PBMCs, obtained before treatment. The gene calls are TRBV7-9 and TRBJ2-7; TRBD1 matches 7 bases. In DNA, the CDR3 is TGTGCCAGCAGCTTACCCTTCAGACAGGGTCTCTACGAGCAGTACTTC. Amino acid sequence: CASSLPFRQGLYEQYF.